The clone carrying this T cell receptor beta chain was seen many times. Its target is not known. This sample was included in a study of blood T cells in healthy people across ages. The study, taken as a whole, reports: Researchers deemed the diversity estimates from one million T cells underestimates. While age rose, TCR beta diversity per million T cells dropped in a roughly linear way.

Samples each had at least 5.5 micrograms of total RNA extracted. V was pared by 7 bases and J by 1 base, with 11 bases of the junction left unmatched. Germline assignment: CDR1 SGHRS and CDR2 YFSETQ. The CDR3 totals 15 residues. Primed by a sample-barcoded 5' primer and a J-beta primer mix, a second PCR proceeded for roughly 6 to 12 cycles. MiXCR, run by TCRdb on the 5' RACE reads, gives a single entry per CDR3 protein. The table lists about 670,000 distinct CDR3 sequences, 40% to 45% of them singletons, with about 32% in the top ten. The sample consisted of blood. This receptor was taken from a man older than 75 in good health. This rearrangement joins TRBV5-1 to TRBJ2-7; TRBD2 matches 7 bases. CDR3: CASARAGPSSYEQYF. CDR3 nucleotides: TGCGCCAGCGCGAGAGCGGGACCCTCTTCCTACGAGCAGTACTTC.